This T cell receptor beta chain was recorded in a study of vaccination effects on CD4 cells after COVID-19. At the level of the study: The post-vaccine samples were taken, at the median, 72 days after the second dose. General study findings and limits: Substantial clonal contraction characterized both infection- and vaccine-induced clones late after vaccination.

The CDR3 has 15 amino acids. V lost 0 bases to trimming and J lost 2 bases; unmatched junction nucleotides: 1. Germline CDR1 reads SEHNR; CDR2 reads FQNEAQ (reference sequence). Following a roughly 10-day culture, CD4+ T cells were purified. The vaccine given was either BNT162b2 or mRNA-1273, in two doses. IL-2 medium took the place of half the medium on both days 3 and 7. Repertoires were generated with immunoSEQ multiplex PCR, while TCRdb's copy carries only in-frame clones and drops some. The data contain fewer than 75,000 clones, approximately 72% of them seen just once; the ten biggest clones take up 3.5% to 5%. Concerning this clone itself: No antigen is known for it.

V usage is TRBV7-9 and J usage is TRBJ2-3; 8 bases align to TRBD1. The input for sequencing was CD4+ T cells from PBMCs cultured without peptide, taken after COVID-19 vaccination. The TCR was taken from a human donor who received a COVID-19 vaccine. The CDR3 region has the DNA TGTGCCAGCAGCTTAGCGACAGGGGCCACAGATACGCAGTATTTT. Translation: CASSLATGATDTQYF.